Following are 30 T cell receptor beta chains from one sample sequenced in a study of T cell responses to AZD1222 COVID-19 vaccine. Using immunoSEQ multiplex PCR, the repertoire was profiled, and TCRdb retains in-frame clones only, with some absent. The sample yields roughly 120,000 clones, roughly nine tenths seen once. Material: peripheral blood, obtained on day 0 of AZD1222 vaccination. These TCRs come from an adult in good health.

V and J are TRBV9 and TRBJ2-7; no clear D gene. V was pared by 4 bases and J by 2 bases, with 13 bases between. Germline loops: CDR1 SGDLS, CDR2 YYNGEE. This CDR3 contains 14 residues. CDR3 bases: TGTGCCAGCAGCCCATCACAGAGAGCCTACGAGCAGTACTTC. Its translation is CASSPSQRAYEQYF. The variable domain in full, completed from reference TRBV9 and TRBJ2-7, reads DSGVTQTPKHLITATGQRVTLRCSPRSGDLSVYWYQQSLDQGLQFLIQYYNGEERAKGNILERFSAQQFPDLHSELNLSSLELGDSALYFCASSPSQRAYEQYFGPGTRLTVT.

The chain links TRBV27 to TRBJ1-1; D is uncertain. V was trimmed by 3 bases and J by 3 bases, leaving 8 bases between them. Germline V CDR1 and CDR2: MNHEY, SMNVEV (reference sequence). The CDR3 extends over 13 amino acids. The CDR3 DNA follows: TGTGCCAGCAGTTTCCGTGTAGACACTGAAGCTTTCTTT. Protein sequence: CASSFRVDTEAFF.

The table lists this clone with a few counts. The CDR3 sequence: CASKGTGREKLFF. CDR3 sequence (DNA): TGTGCCAGCAAGGGGACAGGGAGAGAAAAACTGTTTTTT. The chain combines TRBV6-5 with TRBJ1-4; 9 positions agree with TRBD1. CDR1 is MNHEY and CDR2 is SVGAGI in the germline V gene. Trimming at V came to 7 bases and at J to 8 bases, leaving 5 bases not matched to a gene. The CDR3 length is 13 residues.

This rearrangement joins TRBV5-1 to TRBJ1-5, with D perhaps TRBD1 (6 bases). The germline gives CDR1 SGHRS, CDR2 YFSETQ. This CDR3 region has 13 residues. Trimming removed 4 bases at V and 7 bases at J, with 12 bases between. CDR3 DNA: TGCGCCAGCAGCCCTACAGGGAGCCAGCCCCAGCATTTT. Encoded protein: CASSPTGSQPQHF.

The CDR3 DNA reads TGTGCCAGCAGCTTAGGGTCCGGTTCGTCACCCCTCCACTTT. As protein: CASSLGSGSSPLHF. The V and J genes are TRBV7-2 and TRBJ1-6; D is unclear. CDR1 and CDR2 from the germline V gene are SGHTA and FQGNSA. The CDR3 spans 14 residues. V lost 1 base and J lost 10, with 11 bases in between.

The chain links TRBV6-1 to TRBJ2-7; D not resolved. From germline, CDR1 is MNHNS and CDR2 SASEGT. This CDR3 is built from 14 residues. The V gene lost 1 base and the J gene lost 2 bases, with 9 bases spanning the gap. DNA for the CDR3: TGTGCCAGCAGTGAAGGTATAGGGCCCTACGAGCAGTACTTC. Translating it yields CASSEGIGPYEQYF.

CDR3 nucleotide sequence: TGTGCCAGCAGTCATACAGGCTCCTACGAGCAGTACTTC. Its translation: CASSHTGSYEQYF. This chain links TRBV28 with TRBJ2-7, with D perhaps TRBD1 (5 bases). The CDR3 has 13 amino acids. V was shortened by 5 bases and J by 0 bases, with 8 bases between the two germline ends. From germline, CDR1 is MDHEN and CDR2 SYDVKM. Filled out from reference TRBV28 and TRBJ2-7, the complete variable domain reads DVKVTQSSRYLVKRTGEKVFLECVQDMDHENMFWYRQDPGLGLRLIYFSYDVKMKEKGDIPEGYSVSREKKERFSLILESASTNQTSMYLCASSHTGSYEQYFGPGTRLTVT.

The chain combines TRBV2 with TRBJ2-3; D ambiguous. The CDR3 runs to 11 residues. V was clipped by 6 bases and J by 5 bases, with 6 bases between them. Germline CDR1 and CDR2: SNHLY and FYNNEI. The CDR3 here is CASSSIDTQYF. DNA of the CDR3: TGTGCCAGCAGCTCTATAGATACGCAGTATTTT.

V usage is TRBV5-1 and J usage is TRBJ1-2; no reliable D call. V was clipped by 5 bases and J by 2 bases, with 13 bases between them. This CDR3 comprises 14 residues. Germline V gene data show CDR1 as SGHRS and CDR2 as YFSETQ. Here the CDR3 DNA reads TGCGCCAGCAGAGGGTCAACCACGAACTATGGCTACACCTTC. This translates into CASRGSTTNYGYTF.

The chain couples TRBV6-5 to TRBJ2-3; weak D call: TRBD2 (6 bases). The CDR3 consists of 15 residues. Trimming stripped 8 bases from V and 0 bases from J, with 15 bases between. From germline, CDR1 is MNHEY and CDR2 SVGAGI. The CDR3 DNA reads TGTGCCAGCCTGGAGGTGGGGGGAAGCACAGATACGCAGTATTTT. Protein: CASLEVGGSTDTQYF.

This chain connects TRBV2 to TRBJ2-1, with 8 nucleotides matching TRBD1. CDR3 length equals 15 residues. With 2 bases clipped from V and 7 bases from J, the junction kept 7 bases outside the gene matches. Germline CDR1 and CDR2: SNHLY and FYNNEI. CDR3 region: CASSEFGQGNNEQFF. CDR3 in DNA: TGTGCCAGCAGTGAATTCGGACAGGGAAATAATGAGCAGTTCTTC.

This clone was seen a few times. CDR3 amino acids: CASTSDRGRDTEAFF. CDR3 nucleotides: TGTGCCAGCACCTCGGACAGGGGGCGGGACACTGAAGCTTTCTTT. The genes are TRBV6-5 and TRBJ1-1; 11 nucleotides line up with TRBD1. The germline V gene has CDR1 MNHEY and CDR2 SVGAGI. The CDR3 is made up of 15 amino acids. The J segment lost 3 bases and the V segment lost 7 bases, leaving 7 bases of the junction unmatched.

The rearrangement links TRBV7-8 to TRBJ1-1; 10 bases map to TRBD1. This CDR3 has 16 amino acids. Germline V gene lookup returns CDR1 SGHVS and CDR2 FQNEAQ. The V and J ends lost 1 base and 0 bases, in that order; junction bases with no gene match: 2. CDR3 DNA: TGTGCCAGCAGCTTAGAAGGACAGGGGGTGAACACTGAAGCTTTCTTT. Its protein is CASSLEGQGVNTEAFF.

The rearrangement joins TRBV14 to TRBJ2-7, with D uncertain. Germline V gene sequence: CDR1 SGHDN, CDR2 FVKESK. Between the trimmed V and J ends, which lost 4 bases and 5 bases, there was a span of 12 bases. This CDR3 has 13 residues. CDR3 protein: CASSPAIWNEQYF. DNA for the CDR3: TGTGCCAGCAGCCCCGCAATTTGGAACGAGCAGTACTTC. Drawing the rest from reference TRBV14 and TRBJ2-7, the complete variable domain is EAGVTQFPSHSVIEKGQTVTLRCDPISGHDNLYWYRRVMGKEIKFLLHFVKESKQDESGMPNNRFLAERTGGTYSTLKVQPAELEDSGVYFCASSPAIWNEQYFGPGTRLTVT.

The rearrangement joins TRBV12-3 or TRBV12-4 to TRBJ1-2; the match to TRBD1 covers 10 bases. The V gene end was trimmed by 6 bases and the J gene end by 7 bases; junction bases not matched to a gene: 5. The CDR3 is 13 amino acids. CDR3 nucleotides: TGTGCCAGCAGACCGACAGGGGGCATTGGCTACACCTTC. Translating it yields CASRPTGGIGYTF.

The CDR3 is CASSLTQTNEKLFF. CDR3 DNA: TGTGCCAGCAGTTTAACGCAAACCAATGAAAAACTGTTTTTT. V and J are TRBV28 and TRBJ1-4; D unclear. V dropped 2 bases and J dropped 5 bases, with 9 bases sitting between them. Germline assignment: CDR1 MDHEN and CDR2 SYDVKM. The CDR3 has 14 residues. Filled out from reference TRBV28 and TRBJ1-4, the complete variable domain reads DVKVTQSSRYLVKRTGEKVFLECVQDMDHENMFWYRQDPGLGLRLIYFSYDVKMKEKGDIPEGYSVSREKKERFSLILESASTNQTSMYLCASSLTQTNEKLFFGSGTQLSVL.

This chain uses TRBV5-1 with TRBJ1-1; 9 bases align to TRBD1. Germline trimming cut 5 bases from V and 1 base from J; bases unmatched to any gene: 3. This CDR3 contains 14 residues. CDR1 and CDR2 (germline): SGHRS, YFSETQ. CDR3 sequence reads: CASRPGQGNTEAFF. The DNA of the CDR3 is TGCGCCAGCAGGCCGGGACAGGGGAACACTGAAGCTTTCTTT.

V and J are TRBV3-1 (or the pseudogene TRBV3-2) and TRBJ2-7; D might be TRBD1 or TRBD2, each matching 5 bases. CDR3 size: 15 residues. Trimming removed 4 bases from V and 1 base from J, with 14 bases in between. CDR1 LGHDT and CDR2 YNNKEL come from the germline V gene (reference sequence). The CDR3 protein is CASSRRDGGSYEQYF. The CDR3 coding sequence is TGTGCCAGCAGCCGCCGGGACGGTGGATCCTACGAGCAGTACTTC.

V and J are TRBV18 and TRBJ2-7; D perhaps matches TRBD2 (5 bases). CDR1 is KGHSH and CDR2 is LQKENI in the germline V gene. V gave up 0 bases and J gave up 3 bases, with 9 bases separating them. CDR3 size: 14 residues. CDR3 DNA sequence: TGTGCCAGCTCACCACCGGGGAGTTTCTACGAGCAGTACTTC. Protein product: CASSPPGSFYEQYF.

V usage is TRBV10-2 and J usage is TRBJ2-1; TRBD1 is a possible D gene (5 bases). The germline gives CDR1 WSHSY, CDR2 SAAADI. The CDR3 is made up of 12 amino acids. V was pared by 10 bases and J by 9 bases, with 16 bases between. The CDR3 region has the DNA TGCGCCACCTGCCCCCAGGGCTTTGAGCAGTTCTTC. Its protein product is CATCPQGFEQFF.

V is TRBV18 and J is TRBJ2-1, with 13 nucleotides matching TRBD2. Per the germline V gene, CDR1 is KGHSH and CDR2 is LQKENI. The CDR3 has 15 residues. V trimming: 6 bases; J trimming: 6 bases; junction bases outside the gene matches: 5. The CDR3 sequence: CASSGTSGISNEQFF. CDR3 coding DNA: TGTGCCAGCTCGGGGACTAGCGGGATTAGCAATGAGCAGTTCTTC.

CDR3 sequence reads: CASSPRPTSGGTDTQYF. In DNA form, the CDR3 reads TGTGCCAGCAGCCCCCGACCGACTAGCGGGGGCACAGATACGCAGTATTTT. The chain uses TRBV3-1 (or the pseudogene TRBV3-2) and TRBJ2-3; 11 bases align to TRBD2. Trimming cost V 4 bases and J 1 base; bases outside gene matches: 7. There are 17 residues in the CDR3. Germline CDR1 and CDR2: LGHDT and YNNKEL (reference sequence).

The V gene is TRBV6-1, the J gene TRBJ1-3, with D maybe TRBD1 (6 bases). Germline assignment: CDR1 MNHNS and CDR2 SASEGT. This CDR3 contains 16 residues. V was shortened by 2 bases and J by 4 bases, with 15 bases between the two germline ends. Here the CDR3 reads CASSELGGGSGNTIYF. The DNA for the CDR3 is TGTGCCAGCAGTGAATTAGGAGGGGGATCAGGAAACACCATATATTTT.

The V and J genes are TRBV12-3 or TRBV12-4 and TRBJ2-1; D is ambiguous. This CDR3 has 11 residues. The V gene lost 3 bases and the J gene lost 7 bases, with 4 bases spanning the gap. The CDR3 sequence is CASSLTNEQFF. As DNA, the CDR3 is TGTGCCAGCAGTTTGACAAATGAGCAGTTCTTC.

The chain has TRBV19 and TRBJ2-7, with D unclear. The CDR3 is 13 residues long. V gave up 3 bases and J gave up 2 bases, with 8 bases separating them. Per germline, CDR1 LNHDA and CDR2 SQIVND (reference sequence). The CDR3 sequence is CASSITAPYEQYF. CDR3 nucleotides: TGTGCCAGTAGTATTACCGCACCCTACGAGCAGTACTTC.

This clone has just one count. The CDR3 sequence is CASSRDRSAYSNQPQHF. The CDR3 DNA sequence: TGTGCCAGCAGTCGGGACAGGAGCGCTTATAGCAATCAGCCCCAGCATTTT. V and J are TRBV7-9 and TRBJ1-5, with TRBD1 matching over 8 bases. CDR3 length: 17 residues. Germline V gene sequence: CDR1 SEHNR, CDR2 FQNEAQ (reference sequence). J was trimmed by 0 bases and V by 6 bases; bases with no gene match: 10.

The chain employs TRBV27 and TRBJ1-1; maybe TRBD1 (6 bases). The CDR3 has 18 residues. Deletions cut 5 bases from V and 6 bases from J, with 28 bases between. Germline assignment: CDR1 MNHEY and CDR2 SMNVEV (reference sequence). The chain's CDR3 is CASSLPPSRGRGVPEAFF. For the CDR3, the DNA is TGTGCCAGCAGTCTACCTCCAAGTCGGGGCAGGGGAGTCCCTGAAGCTTTCTTT.

CDR3 DNA sequence: TGTGCCAGCAGCCAATCTAACTATGGCTACACCTTC. Amino acid sequence: CASSQSNYGYTF. V is TRBV3-1 (or the pseudogene TRBV3-2) and J is TRBJ1-2, with D unclear. The CDR3 is made up of 12 amino acids. Germline CDR1 is LGHDT and CDR2 is YNNKEL (reference sequence). The V gene lost 2 bases and the J gene lost 0 bases, with 1 base spanning the gap.

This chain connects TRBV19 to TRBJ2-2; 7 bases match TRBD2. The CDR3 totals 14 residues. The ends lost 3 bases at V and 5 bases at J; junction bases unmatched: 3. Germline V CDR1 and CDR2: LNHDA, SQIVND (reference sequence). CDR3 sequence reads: CASSIMGGTGELFF. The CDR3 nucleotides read TGTGCCAGTAGTATCATGGGGGGGACCGGGGAGCTGTTTTTT.

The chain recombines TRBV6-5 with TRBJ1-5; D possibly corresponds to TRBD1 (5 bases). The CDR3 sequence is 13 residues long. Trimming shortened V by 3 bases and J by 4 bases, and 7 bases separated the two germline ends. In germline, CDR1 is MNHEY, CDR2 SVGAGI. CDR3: CASSYEGNQPQHF. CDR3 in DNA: TGTGCCAGCAGTTATGAGGGGAATCAGCCCCAGCATTTT.